This T cell receptor (beta chain) was obtained from a study of blood T cell repertoires in COVID-19. Turning to the study itself: The samples span acute and convalescent COVID-19 from the United States, Italy and Spain.

Under the authors' procedure: Reference gene primer amplification yielded estimated nucleated cell counts. Clones were sequenced by immunoSEQ multiplex PCR, and TCRdb holds only the in-frame ones, with some missing. The V and J calls and clone size are taken from that table; D and trimming were inferred from the DNA. In the table there are tens of thousands of clones, about four fifths of which are singletons. In germline, CDR1 is MNHNY, CDR2 SVGAGI (reference sequence). Trimming stripped 6 bases from V and 1 base from J, with 12 bases between. The CDR3 has 14 residues. This TCR was sampled from a woman of 80 years or more with acute or convalescent COVID-19. The chain has TRBV6-6 and TRBJ2-5, with D possibly being TRBD2 (5 bases). Source material: peripheral blood. The CDR3, as DNA: TGTGCCAGCAGCCTCGGGGATTTCCAAGAGACCCAGTACTTC. Protein product: CASSLGDFQETQYF.